This T cell receptor beta chain came from a study of T cells in Graves' hyperthyroidism and ophthalmopathy. Regarding the study as a whole: Blood held most thyroid clonotypes expanded above 0.001 frequency.

Worth noting for this clonotype: Its antigen is not identified. Being one base from a much bigger clone, this may be a read error.

RNA transcripts yielded amplified TCR beta CDR3 regions. A set of HTBI primers served as the primers for a first-round RT-PCR of the TCR CDR3. Using its own MiXCR run on the multiplex PCR reads, TCRdb lists one record per CDR3 protein. The profile shows more than 500,000 distinct CDR3 sequences, 40% to 50% of them singletons. This CDR3 is built from 14 residues. V was cut by 6 bases and J by 7 bases, with 15 bases left in between. Clinical symptoms, serum thyroxine, TRAb, thyroid ultrasound and orbital computed tomography informed diagnoses. This sequence joins TRBV12-3 or TRBV12-4 and TRBJ1-4; D gene unclear. Sequenced: peripheral blood or thyroid tissue (not recorded which). The receptor was derived from an adult woman with Graves' disease, either hyperthyroidism or ophthalmopathy (not recorded which). CDR3 sequence (DNA): TGTGCCAGCAGCCTTAGACATGGTGGTGAAAAACTGTTTTTT. This codes for CASSLRHGGEKLFF.